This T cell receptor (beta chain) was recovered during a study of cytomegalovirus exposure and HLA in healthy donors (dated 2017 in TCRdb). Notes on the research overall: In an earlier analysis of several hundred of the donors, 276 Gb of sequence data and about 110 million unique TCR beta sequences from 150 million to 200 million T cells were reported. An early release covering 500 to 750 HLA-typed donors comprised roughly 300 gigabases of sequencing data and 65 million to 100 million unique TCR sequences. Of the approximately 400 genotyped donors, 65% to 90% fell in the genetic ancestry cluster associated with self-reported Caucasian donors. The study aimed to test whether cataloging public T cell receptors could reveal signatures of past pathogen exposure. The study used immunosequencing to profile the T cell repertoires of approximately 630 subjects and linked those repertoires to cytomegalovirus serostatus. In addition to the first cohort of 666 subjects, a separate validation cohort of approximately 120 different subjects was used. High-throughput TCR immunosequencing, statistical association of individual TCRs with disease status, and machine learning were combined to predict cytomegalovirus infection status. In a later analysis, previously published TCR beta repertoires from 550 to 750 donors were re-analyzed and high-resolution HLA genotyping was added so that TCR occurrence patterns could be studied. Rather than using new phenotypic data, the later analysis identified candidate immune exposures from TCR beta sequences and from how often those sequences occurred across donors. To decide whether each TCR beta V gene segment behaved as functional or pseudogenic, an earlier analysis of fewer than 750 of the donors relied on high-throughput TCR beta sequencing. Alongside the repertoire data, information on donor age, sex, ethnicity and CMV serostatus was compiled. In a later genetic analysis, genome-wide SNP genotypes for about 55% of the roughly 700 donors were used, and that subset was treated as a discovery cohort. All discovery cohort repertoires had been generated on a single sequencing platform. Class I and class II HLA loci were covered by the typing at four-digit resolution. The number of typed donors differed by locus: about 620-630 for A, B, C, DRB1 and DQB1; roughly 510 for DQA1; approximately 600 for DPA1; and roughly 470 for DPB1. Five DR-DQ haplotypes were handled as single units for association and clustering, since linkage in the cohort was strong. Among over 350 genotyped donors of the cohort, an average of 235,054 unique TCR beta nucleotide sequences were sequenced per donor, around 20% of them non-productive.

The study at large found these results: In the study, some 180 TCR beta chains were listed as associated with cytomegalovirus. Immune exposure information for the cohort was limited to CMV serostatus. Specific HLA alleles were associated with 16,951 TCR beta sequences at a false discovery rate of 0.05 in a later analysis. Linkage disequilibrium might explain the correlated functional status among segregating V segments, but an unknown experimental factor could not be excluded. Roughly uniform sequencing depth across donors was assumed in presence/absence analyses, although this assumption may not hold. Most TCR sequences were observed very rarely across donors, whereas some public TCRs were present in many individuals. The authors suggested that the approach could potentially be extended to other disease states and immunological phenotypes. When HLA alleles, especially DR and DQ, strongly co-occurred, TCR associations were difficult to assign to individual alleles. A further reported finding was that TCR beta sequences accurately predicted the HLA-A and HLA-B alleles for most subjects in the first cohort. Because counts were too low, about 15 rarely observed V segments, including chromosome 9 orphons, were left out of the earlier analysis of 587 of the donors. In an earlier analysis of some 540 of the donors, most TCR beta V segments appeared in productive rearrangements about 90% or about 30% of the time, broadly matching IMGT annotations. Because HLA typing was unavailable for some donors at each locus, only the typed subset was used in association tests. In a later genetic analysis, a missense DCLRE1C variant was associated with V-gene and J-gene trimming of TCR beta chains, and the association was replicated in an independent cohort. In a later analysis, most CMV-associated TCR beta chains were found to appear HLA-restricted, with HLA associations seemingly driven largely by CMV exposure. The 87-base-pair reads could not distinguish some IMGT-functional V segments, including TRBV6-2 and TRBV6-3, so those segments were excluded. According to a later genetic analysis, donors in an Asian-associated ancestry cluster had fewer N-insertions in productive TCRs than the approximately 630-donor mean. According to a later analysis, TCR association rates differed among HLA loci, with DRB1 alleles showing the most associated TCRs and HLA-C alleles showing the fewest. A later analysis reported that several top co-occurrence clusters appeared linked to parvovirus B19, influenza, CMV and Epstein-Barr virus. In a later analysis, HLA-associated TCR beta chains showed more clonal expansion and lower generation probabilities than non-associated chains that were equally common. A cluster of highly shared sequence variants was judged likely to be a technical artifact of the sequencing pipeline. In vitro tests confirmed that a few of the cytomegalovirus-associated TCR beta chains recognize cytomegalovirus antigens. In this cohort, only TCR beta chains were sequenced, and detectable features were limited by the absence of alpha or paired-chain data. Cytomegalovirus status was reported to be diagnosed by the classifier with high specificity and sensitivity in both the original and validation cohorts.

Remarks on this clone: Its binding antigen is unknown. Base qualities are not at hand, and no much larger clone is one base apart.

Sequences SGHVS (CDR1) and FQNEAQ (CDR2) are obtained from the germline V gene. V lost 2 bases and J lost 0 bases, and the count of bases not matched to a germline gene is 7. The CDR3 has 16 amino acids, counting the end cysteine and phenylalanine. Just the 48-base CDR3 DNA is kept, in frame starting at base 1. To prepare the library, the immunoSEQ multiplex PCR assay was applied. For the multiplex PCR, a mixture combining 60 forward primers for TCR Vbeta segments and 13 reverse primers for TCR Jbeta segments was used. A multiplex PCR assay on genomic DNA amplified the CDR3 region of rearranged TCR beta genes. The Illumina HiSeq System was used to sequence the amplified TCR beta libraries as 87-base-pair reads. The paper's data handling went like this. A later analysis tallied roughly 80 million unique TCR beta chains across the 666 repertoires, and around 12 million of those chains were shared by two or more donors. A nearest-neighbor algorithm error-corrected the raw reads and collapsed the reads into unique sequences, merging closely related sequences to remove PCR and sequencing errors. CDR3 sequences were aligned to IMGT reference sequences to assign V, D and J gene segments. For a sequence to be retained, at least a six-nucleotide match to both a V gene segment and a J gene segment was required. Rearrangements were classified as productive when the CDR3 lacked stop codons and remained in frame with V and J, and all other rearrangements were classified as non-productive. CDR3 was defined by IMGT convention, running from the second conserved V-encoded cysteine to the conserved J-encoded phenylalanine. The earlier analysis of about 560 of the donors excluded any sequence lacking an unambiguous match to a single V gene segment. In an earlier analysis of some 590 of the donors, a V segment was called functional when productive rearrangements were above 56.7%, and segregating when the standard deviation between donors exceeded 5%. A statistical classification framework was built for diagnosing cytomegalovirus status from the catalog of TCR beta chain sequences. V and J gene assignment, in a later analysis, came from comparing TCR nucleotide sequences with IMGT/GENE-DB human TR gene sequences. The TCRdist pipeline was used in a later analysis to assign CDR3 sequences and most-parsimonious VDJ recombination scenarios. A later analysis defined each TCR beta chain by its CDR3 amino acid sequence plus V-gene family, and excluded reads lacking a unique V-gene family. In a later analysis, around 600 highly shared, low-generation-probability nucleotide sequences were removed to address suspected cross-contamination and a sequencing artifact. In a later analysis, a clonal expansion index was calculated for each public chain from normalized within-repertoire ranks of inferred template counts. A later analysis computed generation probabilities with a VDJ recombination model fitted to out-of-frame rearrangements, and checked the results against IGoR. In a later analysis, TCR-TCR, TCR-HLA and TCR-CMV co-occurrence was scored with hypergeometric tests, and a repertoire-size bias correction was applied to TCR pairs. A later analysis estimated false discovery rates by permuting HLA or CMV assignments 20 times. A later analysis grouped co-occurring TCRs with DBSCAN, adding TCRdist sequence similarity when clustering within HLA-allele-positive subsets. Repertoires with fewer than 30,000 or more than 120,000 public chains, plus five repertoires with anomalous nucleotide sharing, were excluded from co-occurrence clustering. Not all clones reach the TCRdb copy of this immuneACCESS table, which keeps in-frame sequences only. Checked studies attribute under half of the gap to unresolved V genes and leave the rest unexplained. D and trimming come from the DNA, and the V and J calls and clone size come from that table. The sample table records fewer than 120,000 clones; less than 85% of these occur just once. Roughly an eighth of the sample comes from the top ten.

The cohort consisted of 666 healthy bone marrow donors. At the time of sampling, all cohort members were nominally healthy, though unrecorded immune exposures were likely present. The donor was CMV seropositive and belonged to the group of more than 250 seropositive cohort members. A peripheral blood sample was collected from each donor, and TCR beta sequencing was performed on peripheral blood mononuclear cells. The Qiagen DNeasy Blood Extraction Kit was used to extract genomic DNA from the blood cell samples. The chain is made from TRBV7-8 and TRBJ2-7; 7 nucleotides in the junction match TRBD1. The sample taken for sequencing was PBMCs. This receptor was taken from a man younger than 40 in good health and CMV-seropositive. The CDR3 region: CASSLSTGVYSYEQYF. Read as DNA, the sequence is TGTGCCAGCAGCTTAAGCACAGGGGTCTACTCCTACGAGCAGTACTTC. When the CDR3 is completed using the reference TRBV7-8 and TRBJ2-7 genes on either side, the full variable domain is GAGVSQSPRYKVAKRGQDVALRCDPISGHVSLFWYQQALGQGPEFLTYFQNEAQLDKSGLPSDRFFAERPEGSVSTLKIQRTQQEDSAVYLCASSLSTGVYSYEQYFGPGTRLTVT.